The 18 T cell receptor beta chains listed next were all sequenced from one sample in a study of T cell responses to AZD1222 COVID-19 vaccine. Profiled with immunoSEQ multiplex PCR; TCRdb holds only in-frame clones, not every one. The table records about 120,000 clones, roughly 90% of them present only once. The starting material was peripheral blood, obtained on day 0 of AZD1222 vaccination. The receptors come from an adult in good health.

The chain joins TRBV19 to TRBJ2-3; 8 nucleotides line up with TRBD2. Germline V lookup: CDR1 LNHDA, CDR2 SQIVND (reference sequence). The CDR3 spans 17 residues. Losses at the gene ends were 5 bases for V and 5 bases for J; bases not matched to a gene: 15. Here the CDR3 reads CASSVLLGFSGIDTQYF. The CDR3 DNA sequence: TGTGCCAGTAGTGTATTGCTCGGTTTTAGCGGGATAGATACGCAGTATTTT. Complete variable domain (other parts from reference TRBV19 and TRBJ2-3): DGGITQSPKYLFRKEGQNVTLSCEQNLNHDAMYWYRQDPGQGLRLIYYSQIVNDFQKGDIAEGYSVSREKKESFPLTVTSAQKNPTAFYLCASSVLLGFSGIDTQYFGPGTRLTVL.

J is TRBJ1-2 and V is TRBV3-1 (or the pseudogene TRBV3-2), with 9 nucleotides matching TRBD1. The germline gives CDR1 LGHDT, CDR2 YNNKEL (reference sequence). Trimming took 6 bases from V and 1 from J; bases not matched to a gene: 9. The CDR3 runs 16 residues. CDR3 sequence: CASSQPGTGFNYGYTF. Written as DNA, the CDR3 is TGTGCCAGCAGTCAACCCGGGACAGGGTTTAACTATGGCTACACCTTC.

The chain recombines TRBV9 with TRBJ1-3; no reliable D call. Germline-derived CDR1 and CDR2 are SGDLS and YYNGEE. This CDR3 is 17 amino acids long. Trimming shortened V by 0 bases and J by 0 bases, and 13 bases separated the two germline ends. The chain's CDR3 is CASSVGRLLSSGNTIYF. Written as DNA, the CDR3 is TGTGCCAGCAGCGTAGGGCGCCTCTTAAGCTCTGGAAACACCATATATTTT.

The chain uses TRBV10-3 and TRBJ1-4, with a tentative D call TRBD1 (5 bases). CDR1 is ENHRY and CDR2 is SYGVKD in the germline V gene. The CDR3 has 13 amino acids. The V end was cut by 10 bases, the J end by 7 bases, with 16 bases between. The CDR3 reads CATGPGGSEKLFF. As DNA, the CDR3 is TGTGCCACCGGGCCTGGGGGGAGTGAAAAACTGTTTTTT.

The J gene is TRBJ2-3, the V gene TRBV5-5; 14 nucleotides line up with TRBD2. This CDR3 comprises 15 residues. V shed 8 bases and J 1 base; nucleotides not matched to a gene: 3. In germline, CDR1 is SGHKS, CDR2 YYEKEE (reference sequence). The CDR3 region is CASGGLAGGTDTQYF. The CDR3 bases are TGTGCCAGTGGGGGACTAGCGGGGGGCACAGATACGCAGTATTTT.

The V and J genes are TRBV9 and TRBJ1-5; 11 bases agree with TRBD1. J was trimmed by 6 bases and V by 3 bases; bases with no gene match: 5. Germline values: CDR1 SGDLS, CDR2 YYNGEE. This CDR3 spans 15 amino acids. In nucleotides, the CDR3 is TGTGCCAGCAGCGCTGGGACAGGGGGAAGTCAGCCCCAGCATTTT. Amino acid sequence: CASSAGTGGSQPQHF.

This sequence joins TRBV10-3 and TRBJ1-2, with 8 bases aligning to TRBD1. The CDR3 spans 15 residues. CDR1 and CDR2 from the germline V gene are ENHRY and SYGVKD. V lost 0 bases and J lost 4; bases outside the gene matches: 4. The CDR3 loop reads CAISESGTGGYGYTF. CDR3 nucleotide sequence: TGTGCCATCAGTGAGTCTGGGACAGGAGGCTATGGCTACACCTTC.

This clone was detected only once. This rearrangement joins TRBV5-6 to TRBJ1-5, with D unclear. CDR1 and CDR2 (germline): SGHDT, YYEEEE. The CDR3 runs to 14 residues. V shed 5 bases and J shed 5 bases, with 14 bases lying between them. CDR3 residues: CASSKDGFDQPQHF. In nucleotides, the CDR3 is TGTGCCAGCAGTAAGGACGGTTTTGATCAGCCCCAGCATTTT.

V gene TRBV13 combines with J gene TRBJ2-7, with 9 nucleotides matching TRBD1. Germline-derived CDR1 and CDR2 are PRHDT and FYEKMQ (reference sequence). Trimming removed 5 bases from V and 6 bases from J; junction bases left unmatched: 8. This CDR3 region has 14 residues. The chain's CDR3 is CASSTRQGVGEQYF. The CDR3 DNA sequence: TGTGCCAGCAGCACCCGACAGGGGGTAGGCGAGCAGTACTTC.

The CDR3 spells CASSLGTSGGMFF. The CDR3 DNA is TGTGCCAGCAGCTTAGGAACTAGCGGGGGGATGTTCTTC. The V gene is TRBV7-2, the J gene TRBJ2-1; 12 positions match TRBD2. Germline trimming cut 1 base from V and 15 bases from J; bases unmatched to any gene: 4. This CDR3 contains 13 residues. CDR1 SGHTA and CDR2 FQGNSA come from the germline V gene. Variable domain in full (rest from reference TRBV7-2 and TRBJ2-1): GAGVSQSPSNKVTEKGKDVELRCDPISGHTALYWYRQSLGQGLEFLIYFQGNSAPDKSGLPSDRFSAERTGGSVSTLTIQRTQQEDSAVYLCASSLGTSGGMFFGPGTRLTVL.

This chain uses TRBV5-4 with TRBJ1-1, with D unclear. The CDR3 has 14 residues. CDR1 and CDR2 (germline): SGHNT, YYREEE (reference sequence). V was shortened by 0 bases and J by 0 bases, with 6 bases between the two germline ends. CDR3 sequence reads: CASSLGGMNTEAFF. CDR3 DNA: TGTGCCAGCAGCTTGGGAGGAATGAACACTGAAGCTTTCTTT. The whole variable domain, filled in from reference TRBV5-4 and TRBJ1-1, reads ETGVTQSPTHLIKTRGQQVTLRCSSQSGHNTVSWYQQALGQGPQFIFQYYREEENGRGNFPPRFSGLQFPNYSSELNVNALELDDSALYLCASSLGGMNTEAFFGQGTRLTVV.

The rearrangement links TRBV6-5 to TRBJ2-7; D is possibly TRBD2 (5 bases). The V end was cut by 5 bases, the J end by 7 bases, with 12 bases between. CDR1 and CDR2 (germline): MNHEY, SVGAGI. This CDR3 contains 12 residues. The CDR3 coding sequence is TGTGCCAGCAGTCTGGGAACGGGAGAGCAGTACTTC. Residues: CASSLGTGEQYF.

This clone was counted once. This chain joins TRBV5-1 and TRBJ2-5, with unresolved D. This CDR3 spans 14 amino acids. Trimming took 1 base from V and 2 from J, leaving 9 bases between them. Germline values: CDR1 SGHRS, CDR2 YFSETQ. The CDR3 here is CASSLSSGQETQYF. The CDR3 DNA sequence: TGCGCCAGCAGCTTGTCGTCTGGGCAAGAGACCCAGTACTTC.

The chain links TRBV12-3 or TRBV12-4 to TRBJ1-2; D remains unclear. CDR3 length equals 13 residues. V lost 6 bases, J lost 4 bases, and 12 bases lay in between. The CDR3 loop is CASSPRGSYGYTF. In nucleotides, the CDR3 is TGTGCCAGCAGCCCCCGGGGAAGCTATGGCTACACCTTC.

This sequence joins TRBV6-1 and TRBJ1-5; 7 nucleotides agree with TRBD1. CDR3 length: 13 amino acids. V was clipped by 3 bases and J by 8 bases; unmatched bases: 4. Germline CDR1 is MNHNS and CDR2 is SASEGT. The DNA of the CDR3 is TGTGCCAGCAGTGAGACAGGGCGGGAGCCCCAGCATTTT. Protein sequence: CASSETGREPQHF.

This sequence joins TRBV5-1 and TRBJ1-1; a weak D match, TRBD1 (5 bases). Germline V gives CDR1 SGHRS, CDR2 YFSETQ. V gave up 1 base and J gave up 0 bases, with 13 bases separating them. This CDR3 is 16 amino acids long. The CDR3 here is CASSLWGKNMNTEAFF. The CDR3 coding sequence is TGCGCCAGCAGCTTGTGGGGGAAAAACATGAACACTGAAGCTTTCTTT.

The chain couples TRBV7-3 to TRBJ2-7; TRBD1 matches at 9 bases. Germline V CDR1 and CDR2: SGHTA, FQGTGA. J was trimmed by 1 base and V by 4 bases; bases with no gene match: 2. The length of the CDR3 is 14 residues. CDR3 in amino acids: CASSSGTGSYEQYF. CDR3 DNA: TGTGCCAGCAGCTCTGGGACAGGGTCCTACGAGCAGTACTTC.

This clone has a handful of counts. This sequence joins TRBV19 and TRBJ1-6, with 9 positions matching TRBD1. J lost 7 bases, V lost 4 bases, and 5 bases had no gene match. Germline CDR1 reads LNHDA; CDR2 reads SQIVND (reference sequence). The CDR3 length is 15 residues. In DNA, the CDR3 is TGTGCCAGTAGTACGAACAGGGGGCCGAATTCACCCCTCCACTTT. Translation gives CASSTNRGPNSPLHF.